This T cell receptor (beta chain) was profiled in a study of somatic mutations in cytotoxic T cells in rheumatoid arthritis. General observations from the study: Rheumatoid arthritis patients showed CD8+ clonality increasing with age, unlike healthy controls. The largest CD8+ clone made up over 20% of CD8+ cells in about an eighth of the 65 patients.

Healthy control status was assigned to blood donors, whose median age was approximately 50 years (range about 20-80) and of whom 55% were female. Positive magnetic bead selection was used to isolate CD4+ and CD8+ cells; purity was checked by flow cytometry. Germline V lookup: CDR1 SEHNR, CDR2 FQNEAQ (reference sequence). Trimming took 5 bases from V and 8 from J, leaving 16 bases between them. CDR3 length: 14 amino acids. Turning to this clone: Antigen unknown.

The table came from immunoSEQ multiplex PCR; TCRdb's copy has only in-frame clones and leaves some out. The sample gives approximately 33,000 clones, more than 80% of which show up once; roughly 3.2% is in the top ten. This chain links TRBV7-9 with TRBJ2-4, with a possible D match to TRBD2 (6 bases). The receptor comes from a man in his forties or fifties in good health. Sequenced: CD8+ T cells sorted from blood. CDR3 DNA sequence: TGTGCCAGCAGCCCCGCGGAGGGGTGGGACATTCAGTACTTC. Translated: CASSPAEGWDIQYF.